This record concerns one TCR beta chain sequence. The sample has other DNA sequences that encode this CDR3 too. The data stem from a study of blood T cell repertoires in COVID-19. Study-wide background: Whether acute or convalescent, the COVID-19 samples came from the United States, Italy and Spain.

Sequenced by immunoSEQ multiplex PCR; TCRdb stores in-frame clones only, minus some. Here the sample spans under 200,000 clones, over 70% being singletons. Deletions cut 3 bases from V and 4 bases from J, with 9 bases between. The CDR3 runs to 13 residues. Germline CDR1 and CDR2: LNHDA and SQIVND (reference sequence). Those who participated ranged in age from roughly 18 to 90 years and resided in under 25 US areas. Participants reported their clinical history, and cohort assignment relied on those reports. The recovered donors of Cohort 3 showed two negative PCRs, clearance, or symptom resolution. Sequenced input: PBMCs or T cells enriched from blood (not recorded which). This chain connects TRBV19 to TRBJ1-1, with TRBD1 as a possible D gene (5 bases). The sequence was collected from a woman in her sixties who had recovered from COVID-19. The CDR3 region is CASSMGEGTEAFF. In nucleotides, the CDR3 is TGTGCCAGTAGTATGGGGGAGGGCACTGAAGCTTTCTTT.